The 8 T cell receptor beta chains given below trace back to one sample, sequenced in a study of cytotoxic CD8 clonotypes in ibrutinib-treated CLL (dated by TCRdb to about 2021). The method was the immunoSEQ multiplex PCR assay. TCRdb obtained this table from immuneACCESS and retained in-frame rearrangements with V and J assigned. These tables miss some clones; where compared with another copy, unresolved V genes account for less than half of the shortfall, and the remainder is unexplained. Present in this sample are approximately 57,000 clones, around 55% of which were seen just once. About 20% of the sample is taken by the ten largest. According to the study, the label for this sample's time point signals: 20 to 30 months on ibrutinib. Sequenced here: PBMCs, sampled after 24 months of ibrutinib treatment. All receptors come from a human donor with chronic lymphocytic leukemia.

CDR3 bases: TGTGCCAGCAGCCGCACTCGCAATGAGCAGTTCTTC. It yields the protein CASSRTRNEQFF. The V and J genes are TRBV11-2 and TRBJ2-1; D remains unclear. The germline CDR1 and CDR2 sequences are SGHAT and FQNNGV. V lost 5 bases and J lost 6, with 8 bases in between. The CDR3 runs 12 residues.

The rearrangement links TRBV5-1 to TRBJ2-1, with 11 bases identical to TRBD2. V dropped 2 bases and J dropped 2; count of bases not matched to a gene: 6. The CDR3 sequence is 17 residues long. The V gene's germline CDR1 is SGHRS and CDR2 YFSETQ. The CDR3 nucleotides read TGCGCCAGCAGCTTAAGTACTAGCGGGAGCCCCTACAATGAGCAGTTCTTC. It codes for CASSLSTSGSPYNEQFF.

The rearrangement joins TRBV11-2 to TRBJ1-5, with D unresolved. CDR1 and CDR2 (germline): SGHAT, FQNNGV. With 2 bases removed from V and 2 bases from J, the gap between germline ends came to 7 bases. The CDR3 is 14 amino acids. The CDR3 DNA reads TGTGCCAGCAGCTTAAGGGATGGCAATCAGCCCCAGCATTTT. It encodes CASSLRDGNQPQHF.

This rearrangement joins TRBV7-9 to TRBJ2-3; D not resolved. Trimming removed 4 bases at V and 10 bases at J, with 18 bases between. The CDR3 has 14 amino acids. Looked up from germline, CDR1 is SEHNR and CDR2 is FQNEAQ (reference sequence). The CDR3 reads CASSSVAGTHAQYF. CDR3 DNA sequence: TGTGCCAGCAGCTCTGTAGCAGGCACACATGCGCAGTATTTT.

This clone was seen repeatedly, ten times or more. CDR3 in amino acids: CASSRTGGRGTDTQYF. DNA for the CDR3: TGCGCCAGCAGCAGGACAGGGGGAAGAGGCACAGATACGCAGTATTTT. The rearrangement uses TRBV5-1 and TRBJ2-3; the match to TRBD1 covers 10 bases. V was pared by 4 bases and J by 1 base, with 6 bases of the junction left unmatched. This CDR3 spans 16 amino acids. The germline V gene has CDR1 SGHRS and CDR2 YFSETQ.

The chain employs TRBV6-6 and TRBJ2-2, with D tentatively TRBD2 (5 bases). This CDR3 has 15 residues. Trimming took off 3 bases at V and 2 bases at J, with 10 bases between the two ends. Germline CDR1 reads MNHNY; CDR2 reads SVGAGI (reference sequence). The CDR3 reads CASSYGGHNTGELFF. CDR3 sequence (DNA): TGTGCCAGCAGTTATGGCGGGCACAACACCGGGGAGCTGTTTTTT.

The V call is TRBV2, the J call TRBJ2-3; D may be TRBD2 (6 bases). Germline V gives CDR1 SNHLY, CDR2 FYNNEI. V was cut by 8 bases and J by 6 bases, with 15 bases left in between. This CDR3 spans 13 amino acids. CDR3 region: CASRDSGPDTQYF. CDR3 sequence (DNA): TGTGCCAGCCGGGACTCCGGCCCTGATACGCAGTATTTT.

This chain uses TRBV21-1 with TRBJ1-6; the D call in the table, TRBD1, was not verified against the DNA. TRBV21-1 has pseudogene status. This CDR3 is 15 amino acids long. This chain's CDR3 is CASRPDRGQSSPLHF. For the CDR3, the DNA is TGTGCCAGCAGACCAGACAGGGGGCAATCTTCACCCCTCCACTTT.